The clone carrying this T cell receptor (beta chain) was recorded only once. Antigen specificity is unknown. The sample originates from a study of cytomegalovirus exposure and HLA in healthy donors. Findings of the study overall: The availability of immune exposure information extended only to CMV serostatus. Analysis was performed later, and it showed HLA-associated TCR beta chains to be more clonally expanded than equally common others.

PCR was performed using 60 Vbeta and 13 Jbeta primers. Only in-frame clones appear in the TCRdb table, and some are missing; sequencing was by immunoSEQ multiplex PCR. The table has under 130,000 clones, around 60% seen once. V was pared by 8 bases and J by 4 bases, with 6 bases of the junction left unmatched. Germline V gene data show CDR1 as ENHRY and CDR2 as SYGVKD. The CDR3 contains 15 residues. This receptor was obtained from a young man in good health and CMV-seropositive. The chain has TRBV10-3 and TRBJ2-6; 9 nucleotides line up with TRBD2. The sample consisted of PBMCs. The CDR3 nucleotides read TGTGCCATCGGGAGCGGGGGGCCCGGGGCCAACGTCCTGACTTTC. It specifies CAIGSGGPGANVLTF.